This T cell receptor beta chain was found in a study of T cells after posttransplantation cyclophosphamide. Trimming took 1 base from V and 0 from J, leaving 10 bases between them. The CDR3 is 16 residues long. The germline gives CDR1 SEHNR, CDR2 FQNEAQ (reference sequence). Points from the study as a whole: TRB overlap between skin or GI tissue T cells and blood was limited.

Cyclophosphamide on days +3 and +4 followed busulfan-fludarabine conditioning and a marrow graft. This clone was seen at least ten times. Its matching antigen is unknown. Sequencing was performed with immunoSEQ multiplex PCR; in TCRdb, only in-frame clones are kept and a portion is missing. Captured here are approximately 5,400 clones, none seen once; the top ten comprise 20% to 30%. J is TRBJ1-3 and V is TRBV7-9; maybe TRBD1 (6 bases). This specimen was PBMCs, taken around 390 days after allogeneic stem cell transplant with posttransplant cyclophosphamide. This sequence originates from a male patient aged 60 to 75 who received an allogeneic stem cell transplant from a related donor, was CMV-positive, and had acute GVHD only. The graft donor may account for some of the T cells. CDR3: CASSLGGRNSGNTIYF. CDR3 coding DNA: TGTGCCAGCAGCTTAGGGGGGCGTAACTCTGGAAACACCATATATTTT.